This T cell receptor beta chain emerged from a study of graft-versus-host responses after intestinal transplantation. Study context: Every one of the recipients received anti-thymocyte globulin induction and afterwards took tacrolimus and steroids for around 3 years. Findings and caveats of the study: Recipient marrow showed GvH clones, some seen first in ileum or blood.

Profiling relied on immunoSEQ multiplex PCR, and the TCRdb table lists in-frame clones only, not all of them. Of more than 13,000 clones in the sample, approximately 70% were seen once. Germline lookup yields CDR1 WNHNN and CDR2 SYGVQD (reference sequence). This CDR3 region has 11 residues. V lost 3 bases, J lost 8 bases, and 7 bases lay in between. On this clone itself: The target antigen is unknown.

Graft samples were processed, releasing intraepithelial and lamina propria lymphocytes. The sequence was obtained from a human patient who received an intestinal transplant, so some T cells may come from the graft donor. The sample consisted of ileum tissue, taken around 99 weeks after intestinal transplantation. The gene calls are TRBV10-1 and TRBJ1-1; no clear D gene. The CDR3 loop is CASSEGREAFF. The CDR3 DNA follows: TGCGCCAGCAGTGAAGGCAGAGAAGCTTTCTTT.